This TCR beta chain was identified in a study of T cell repertoires in cytomegalovirus infection. General study results and limits: Identification of carriers of CMV plus the relevant HLA was achieved through cumulative public TCR beta family frequency. The ex vivo response showed dominance by HLA-C-restricted CMV-specific TCR beta clonotypes.

One entry per CDR3 protein, called by TCRdb with MiXCR from the reads. The repertoire consists of approximately 630,000 distinct CDR3 sequences, with 24% occurring once and the leading ten covering around 8%. This clonotype was recorded a few times. The antigen remains unidentified. Per the germline V gene, CDR1 is SGHVS and CDR2 is FNYEAQ. The CDR3 spans 19 residues. V gave up 3 bases and J gave up 2 bases, with 24 bases separating them. The J gene is TRBJ2-3, the V gene TRBV7-6; the D is unclear. Sample: CD8+ T cells from PBMCs. The receptor was derived from a human donor in good health (CMV status not recorded). Some clones in this sample may be carry-over from other donors' samples. The CDR3 sequence is CASSFSKADHNYITDTQYF. The DNA of the CDR3 is TGTGCCAGCAGCTTCTCTAAGGCCGATCATAATTATATCACAGATACGCAGTATTTT.